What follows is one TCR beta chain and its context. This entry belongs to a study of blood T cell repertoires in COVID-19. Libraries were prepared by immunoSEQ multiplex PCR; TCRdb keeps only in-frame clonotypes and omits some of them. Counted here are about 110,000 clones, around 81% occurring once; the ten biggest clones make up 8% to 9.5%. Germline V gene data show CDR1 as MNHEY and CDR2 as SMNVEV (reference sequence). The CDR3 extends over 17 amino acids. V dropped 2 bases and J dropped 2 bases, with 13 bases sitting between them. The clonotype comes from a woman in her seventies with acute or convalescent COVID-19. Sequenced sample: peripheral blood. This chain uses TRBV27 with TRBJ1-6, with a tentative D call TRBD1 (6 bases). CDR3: CASSLGEPGAYNSPLHF. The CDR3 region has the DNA TGTGCCAGCAGTTTAGGGGAGCCAGGGGCCTATAATTCACCCCTCCACTTT.